This T cell receptor (beta chain) originates from a study of cytomegalovirus exposure and HLA in healthy donors. The CDR3 is 16 amino acids. Germline CDR1 ENHRY, CDR2 SYGVKD. V shed 2 bases and J shed 4 bases, with 14 bases lying between them. The PCR had 60 Vbeta and 13 Jbeta primers. Generated by immunoSEQ multiplex PCR, the TCRdb table keeps only in-frame clones and is missing some. Here the sample spans 160,000 or so clones, approximately 80% being singletons. The sample consisted of PBMCs. The V gene is TRBV10-3, the J gene TRBJ1-4; D perhaps matches TRBD1 (5 bases). The receptor comes from a woman aged 40 to 50 in good health and CMV-seropositive. The CDR3 loop reads CAISEESQGLNEKLFF. DNA for the CDR3: TGTGCCATCAGTGAGGAGTCGCAGGGACTTAATGAAAAACTGTTTTTT.